This note documents a single T cell receptor (beta chain) sequence. The antigen is unknown. This sample was taken from a study of yellow fever vaccine responses in identical twins. V gave up 6 bases and J gave up 7 bases, with 10 bases separating them. The CDR3 covers 12 residues. Study findings and constraints: Reportedly, the response of twins' T cells to the vaccine seemed partly convergent, partly personalized.

TCRdb reprocessed the RT-PCR reads with MiXCR, giving one entry per CDR3 protein. Among about 10,000 distinct CDR3 sequences listed, around 78% were seen once. The sequencing here drew on T cells from blood (PBMCs), unsorted or a sorted subset (not recorded which), taken before or after yellow fever vaccination (not recorded which). This receptor was identified in a woman aged 18-29 years who received the yellow fever vaccine. The rearrangement links TRBV12-3 or TRBV12-4 to TRBJ2-1; D might be TRBD1 (5 bases). This chain's CDR3 is CASSSDRNEQFF. As DNA, the CDR3 is TGTGCCAGCAGCTCCGACAGAAATGAGCAGTTCTTC.